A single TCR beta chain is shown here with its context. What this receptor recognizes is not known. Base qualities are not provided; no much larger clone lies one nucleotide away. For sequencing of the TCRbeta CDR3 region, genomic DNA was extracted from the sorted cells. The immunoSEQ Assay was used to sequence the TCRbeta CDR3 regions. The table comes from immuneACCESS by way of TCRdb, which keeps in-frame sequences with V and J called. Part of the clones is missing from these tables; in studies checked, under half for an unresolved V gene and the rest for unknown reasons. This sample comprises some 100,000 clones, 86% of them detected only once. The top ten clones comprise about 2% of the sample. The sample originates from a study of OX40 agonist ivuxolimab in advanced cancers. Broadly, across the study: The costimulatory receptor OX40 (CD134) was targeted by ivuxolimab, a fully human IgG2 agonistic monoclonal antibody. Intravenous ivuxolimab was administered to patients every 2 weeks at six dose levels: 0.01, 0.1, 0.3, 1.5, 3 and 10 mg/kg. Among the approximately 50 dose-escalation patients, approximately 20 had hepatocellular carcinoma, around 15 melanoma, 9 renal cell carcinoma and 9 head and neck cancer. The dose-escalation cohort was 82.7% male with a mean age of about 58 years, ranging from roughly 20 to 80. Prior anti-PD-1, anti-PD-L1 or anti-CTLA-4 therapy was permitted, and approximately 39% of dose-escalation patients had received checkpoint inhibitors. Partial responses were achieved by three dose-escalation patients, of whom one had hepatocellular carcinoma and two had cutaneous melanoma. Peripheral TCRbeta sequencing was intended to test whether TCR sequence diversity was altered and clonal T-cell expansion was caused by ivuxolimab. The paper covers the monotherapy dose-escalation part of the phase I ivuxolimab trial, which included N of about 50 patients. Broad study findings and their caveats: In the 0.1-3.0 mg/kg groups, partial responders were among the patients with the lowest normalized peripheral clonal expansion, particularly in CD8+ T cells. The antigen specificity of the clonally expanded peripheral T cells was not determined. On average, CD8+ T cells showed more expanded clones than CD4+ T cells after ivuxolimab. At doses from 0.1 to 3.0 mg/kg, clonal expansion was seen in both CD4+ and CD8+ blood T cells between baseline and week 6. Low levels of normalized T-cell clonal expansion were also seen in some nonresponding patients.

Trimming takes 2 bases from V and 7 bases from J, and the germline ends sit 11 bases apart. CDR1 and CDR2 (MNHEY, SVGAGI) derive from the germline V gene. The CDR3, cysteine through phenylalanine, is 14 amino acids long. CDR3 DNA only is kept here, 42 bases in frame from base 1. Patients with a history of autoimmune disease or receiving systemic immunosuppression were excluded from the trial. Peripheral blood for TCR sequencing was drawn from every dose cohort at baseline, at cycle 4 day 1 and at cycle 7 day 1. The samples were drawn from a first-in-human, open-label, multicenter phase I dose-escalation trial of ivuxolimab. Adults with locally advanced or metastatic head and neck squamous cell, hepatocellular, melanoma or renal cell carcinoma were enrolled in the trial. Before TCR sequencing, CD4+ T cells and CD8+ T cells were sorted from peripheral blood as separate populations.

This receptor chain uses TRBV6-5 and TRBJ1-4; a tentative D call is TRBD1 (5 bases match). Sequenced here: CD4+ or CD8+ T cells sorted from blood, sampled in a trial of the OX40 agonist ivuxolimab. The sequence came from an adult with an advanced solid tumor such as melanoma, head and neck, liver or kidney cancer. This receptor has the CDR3 CASSYGGGGEKLFF. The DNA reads TGTGCCAGCAGTTACGGGGGAGGTGGTGAAAAACTGTTTTTT.